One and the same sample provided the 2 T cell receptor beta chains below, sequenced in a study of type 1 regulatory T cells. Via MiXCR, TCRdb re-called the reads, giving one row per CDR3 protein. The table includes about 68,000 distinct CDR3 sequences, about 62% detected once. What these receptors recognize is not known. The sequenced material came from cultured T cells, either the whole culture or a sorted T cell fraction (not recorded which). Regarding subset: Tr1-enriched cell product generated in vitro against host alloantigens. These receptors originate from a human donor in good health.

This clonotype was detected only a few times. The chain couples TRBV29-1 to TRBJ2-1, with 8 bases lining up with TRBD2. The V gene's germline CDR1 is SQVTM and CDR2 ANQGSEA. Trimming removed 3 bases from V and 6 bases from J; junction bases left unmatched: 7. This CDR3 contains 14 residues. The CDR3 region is CSVDPAGVGNEQFF. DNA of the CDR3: TGCAGCGTTGATCCAGCGGGAGTGGGCAATGAGCAGTTCTTC.

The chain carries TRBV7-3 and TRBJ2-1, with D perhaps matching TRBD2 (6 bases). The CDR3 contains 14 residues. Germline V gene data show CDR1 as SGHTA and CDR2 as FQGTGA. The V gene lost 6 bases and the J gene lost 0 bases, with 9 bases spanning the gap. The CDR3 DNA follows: TGTGCCAGCAGTATAGCGGTCTCCTACAATGAGCAGTTCTTC. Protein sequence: CASSIAVSYNEQFF.